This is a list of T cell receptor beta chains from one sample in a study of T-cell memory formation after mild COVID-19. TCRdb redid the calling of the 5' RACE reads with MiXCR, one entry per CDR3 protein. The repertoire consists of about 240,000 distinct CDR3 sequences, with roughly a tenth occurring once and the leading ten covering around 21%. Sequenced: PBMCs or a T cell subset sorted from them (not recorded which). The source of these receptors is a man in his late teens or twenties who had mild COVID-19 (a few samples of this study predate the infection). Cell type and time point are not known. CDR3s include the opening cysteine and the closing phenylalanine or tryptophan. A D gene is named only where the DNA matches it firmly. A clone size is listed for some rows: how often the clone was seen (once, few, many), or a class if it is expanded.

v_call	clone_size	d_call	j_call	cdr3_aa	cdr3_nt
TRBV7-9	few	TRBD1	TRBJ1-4	CASSLGDRGYNEKLFF	TGTGCCAGCAGCTTAGGGGACAGGGGCTATAATGAAAAACTGTTTTTT
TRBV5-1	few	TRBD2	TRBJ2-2	CASSLASGSTGELFF	TGCGCCAGCAGCTTGGCTAGCGGTAGTACCGGGGAGCTGTTTTTT
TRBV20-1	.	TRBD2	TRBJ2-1	CSAPPVGGGHNEQFF	TGCAGTGCTCCCCCTGTGGGCGGGGGGCACAATGAGCAGTTCTTC
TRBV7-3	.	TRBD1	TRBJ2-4	CASSLGQGDIQYF	TGTGCCAGCAGCTTGGGACAGGGCGACATTCAGTACTTC
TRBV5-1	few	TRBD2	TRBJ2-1	CASSQSLAGGNNEQFF	TGCGCCAGCAGCCAATCTCTAGCGGGGGGCAACAATGAGCAGTTCTTC
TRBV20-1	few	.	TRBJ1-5	CSARDSGNKQPQHF	TGCAGTGCTAGAGATTCAGGGAATAAGCAGCCCCAGCATTTT
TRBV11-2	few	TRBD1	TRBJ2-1	CASSLGAGGFYNEQFF	TGTGCCAGCAGCTTAGGGGCAGGGGGCTTTTACAATGAGCAGTTCTTC
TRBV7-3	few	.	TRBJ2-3	CASSLGSGLRTDTQYF	TGTGCCAGCAGCTTGGGCTCTGGTTTACGCACAGATACGCAGTATTTT
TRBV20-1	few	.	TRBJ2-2	CSATSRLSNTGELFF	TGCAGTGCCACCAGCCGACTATCGAACACCGGGGAGCTGTTTTTT
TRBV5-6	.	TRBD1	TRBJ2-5	CASSLAGGGLQETQYF	TGTGCCAGCAGCTTGGCAGGGGGCGGGTTACAGGAGACCCAGTACTTC
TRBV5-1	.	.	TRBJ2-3	CASSVTETPDTQYF	TGCGCCAGCAGCGTTACAGAGACCCCAGATACGCAGTATTTT
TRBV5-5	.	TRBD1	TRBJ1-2	CASSRQGWDYGYTF	TGTGCCAGCAGCCGACAGGGTTGGGACTATGGCTACACCTTC
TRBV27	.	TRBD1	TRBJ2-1	CASSLSGTANEQFF	TGTGCCAGCAGTTTATCTGGGACAGCCAATGAGCAGTTCTTC
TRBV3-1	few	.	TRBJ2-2	CASSQDVRYGELFF	TGTGCCAGCAGCCAAGACGTTCGATACGGGGAGCTGTTTTTT